The 14 T cell receptor beta chains reported below all come from one sample, sequenced in a study of T cells in Graves' hyperthyroidism and ophthalmopathy. Amplification of TCR beta CDR3 regions used RNA as the template. The primer set for the first-round RT-PCR of the TCR CDR3 was HTBI. One entry per CDR3 protein, called by TCRdb with MiXCR from the multiplex PCR reads. Of roughly 550,000 distinct CDR3 sequences in the sample, about 15% were seen once. Specimen: blood. Source of these receptors: a woman in her twenties or thirties with Graves' ophthalmopathy.

The chain links TRBV27 to TRBJ2-4; D remains unclear. The CDR3 is made up of 13 amino acids. Germline V gene sequence: CDR1 MNHEY, CDR2 SMNVEV (reference sequence). V was trimmed by 6 bases and J by 1 base, leaving 7 bases between them. In DNA form, the CDR3 reads TGTGCCAGCAGGCCCTCTGCCAAAAACATTCAGTACTTC. It translates to CASRPSAKNIQYF.

The chain employs TRBV14 and TRBJ2-1; the match to TRBD1 covers 9 bases. With 2 bases clipped from V and 4 bases from J, the junction kept 6 bases outside the gene matches. CDR1 is SGHDN and CDR2 is FVKESK in the germline V gene. This CDR3 is 16 amino acids long. The CDR3 DNA reads as TGTGCCAGCAGCCAACGACCGGGACAGGGTTACAATGAGCAGTTCTTC. Its translation is CASSQRPGQGYNEQFF.

This clonotype was seen ten or more times. The chain uses TRBV20-1 and TRBJ2-7, with D tentatively TRBD2 (6 bases). With 6 bases removed from V and 4 bases from J, the gap between germline ends came to 16 bases. Germline CDR1 DFQATT, CDR2 SNEGSKA (reference sequence). This CDR3 has 13 residues. The CDR3 coding sequence is TGCAGTGCCAACGGGGGTGCTGCTTACGAGCAGTACTTC. The encoded protein is CSANGGAAYEQYF.

The chain employs TRBV7-9 and TRBJ2-7; either TRBD1 or TRBD2 may fit D (6 bases each). The CDR3 has 14 amino acids. The V and J ends lost 3 bases and 2 bases respectively, with 11 bases between them. Germline values: CDR1 SEHNR, CDR2 FQNEAQ (reference sequence). Here the CDR3 reads CASSFGRGPYEQYF. The CDR3 nucleotides read TGTGCCAGCAGCTTCGGTCGGGGGCCCTACGAGCAGTACTTC. Combining the CDR3 with reference TRBV7-9 and TRBJ2-7 gives the whole variable domain DTGVSQNPRHKITKRGQNVTFRCDPISEHNRLYWYRQTLGQGPEFLTYFQNEAQLEKSRLLSDRFSAERPKGSFSTLEIQRTEQGDSAMYLCASSFGRGPYEQYFGPGTRLTVT.

The chain recombines TRBV7-2 with TRBJ2-7, with D unresolved. Germline V lookup: CDR1 SGHTA, CDR2 FQGNSA. This CDR3 is 15 amino acids long. The V end was cut by 4 bases, the J end by 9 bases, with 22 bases between. DNA for the CDR3: TGTGCCAGCAGCTCAGGACGTCCGTATTTATCTCGGCAGTACTTC. Amino acid sequence: CASSSGRPYLSRQYF.

Details on this clonotype: In this CDR3 the conserved last residue, phenylalanine or tryptophan, is missing, so a read error is likely. The CDR3, as DNA: TGTGCCAGCAGCCCGGGACTAGCGGGAGAGACCCAGTACCTC. Protein sequence: CASSPGLAGETQYL. This chain uses TRBV7-3 with TRBJ2-5, with TRBD2 identical over 12 bases. The CDR3 has 14 residues. CDR1 is SGHTA and CDR2 is FQGTGA in the germline V gene. Trimming cost V 5 bases and J 4 bases; bases outside gene matches: 2.

The V gene is TRBV6-1, the J gene TRBJ2-7; 7 nucleotides agree with TRBD1. The CDR3 sequence is 15 residues long. Trimming at V came to 5 bases and at J to 2 bases, leaving 9 bases not matched to a gene. Germline CDR1 reads MNHNS; CDR2 reads SASEGT. The CDR3 nucleotides are TGTGCCAGCAGTTATGGGACAGCAGCTGCCTACGAGCAGTACTTC. Amino acid sequence: CASSYGTAAAYEQYF.

V gene TRBV27 combines with J gene TRBJ2-1; 10 nucleotides match TRBD1. CDR3 length: 19 residues. V lost 6 bases to trimming and J lost 0 bases; unmatched junction nucleotides: 14. CDR1 and CDR2 (germline): MNHEY, SMNVEV (reference sequence). CDR3 region: CASRKDRGLTKSSYNEQFF. In nucleotides, the CDR3 is TGTGCCAGCAGGAAAGACAGGGGGCTAACGAAAAGCTCCTACAATGAGCAGTTCTTC.

The chain carries TRBV9 and TRBJ2-3; unclear D gene. CDR3 length: 13 residues. The V end lost 3 bases, the J end lost 3 bases, and 8 bases lay between the germline ends. Germline CDR1 SGDLS, CDR2 YYNGEE. Here the CDR3 DNA reads TGTGCCAGCAGCGGGACGCCAACAGATACGCAGTATTTT. Translated, it gives CASSGTPTDTQYF.

This clonotype has only a few counts. V and J are TRBV20-1 and TRBJ2-2, with 11 bases identical to TRBD2. Trimming took 5 bases from V and 5 from J; bases not matched to a gene: 4. This CDR3 has 14 amino acids. Germline-derived CDR1 and CDR2 are DFQATT and SNEGSKA (reference sequence). This chain's CDR3 is CSARRTSGTGELFF. The CDR3 DNA follows: TGCAGTGCTCGAAGGACTAGCGGGACCGGGGAGCTGTTTTTT.

This clonotype was picked up a small number of times. The chain has TRBV7-2 and TRBJ2-7; 10 bases are shared with TRBD2. Trimming at V came to 5 bases and at J to 0 bases, leaving 7 bases not matched to a gene. From germline, CDR1 is SGHTA and CDR2 FQGNSA. There are 16 residues in the CDR3. CDR3 amino acids: CASSPPRLAGSYEQYF. CDR3 nucleotides: TGTGCCAGCAGCCCTCCCCGACTAGCGGGCTCCTACGAGCAGTACTTC.

This clonotype was picked up a small number of times. The V and J genes are TRBV12-3 or TRBV12-4 and TRBJ1-5; TRBD1 is a possible D gene (5 bases). The ends were cut back, 0 bases at V and 5 bases at J, with 14 bases in the middle. The CDR3 consists of 16 residues. The CDR3 loop is CASSLALMGGDQPQHF. DNA of the CDR3: TGTGCCAGCAGTTTAGCGCTAATGGGAGGGGATCAGCCCCAGCATTTT.

This clonotype was detected ten times or more. The rearrangement links TRBV27 to TRBJ2-2, with D uncertain. Germline CDR1 reads MNHEY; CDR2 reads SMNVEV (reference sequence). The CDR3 length is 19 residues. Deletions cut 2 bases from V and 3 bases from J, with 22 bases between. DNA for the CDR3: TGTGCCAGCAGTTTAAGGACCGCTAGACCCTACCCGGACACCGGGGAGCTGTTTTTT. It specifies CASSLRTARPYPDTGELFF.

The chain links TRBV6-1 to TRBJ2-7, with D perhaps TRBD1 or TRBD2 (5 bases each). Germline lookup yields CDR1 MNHNS and CDR2 SASEGT. The CDR3 is 13 amino acids. V dropped 5 bases and J dropped 4 bases, with 12 bases sitting between them. Written as DNA, the CDR3 is TGTGCCAGCAGTCCGAGGGACGGTTACGAGCAGTACTTC. Amino acids: CASSPRDGYEQYF.